This T cell receptor beta chain came from a study of Graves' ophthalmopathy and Graves' hyperthyroidism. Study-level points and caveats: Most clonotypes expanded in thyroid above 0.001 frequency were present in blood too.

Germline V gene lookup returns CDR1 SGDLS and CDR2 YYNGEE. Trimming took 0 bases from V and 3 from J; bases not matched to a gene: 3. The CDR3 contains 14 residues. The authors amplified TCR beta CDR3 regions, and they did so from RNA transcripts for repertoire sequencing. Amplification began with first-round RT-PCR using HTBI primers, then second-round multiplex PCR was performed. Via MiXCR, TCRdb re-called the multiplex PCR reads, giving one row per CDR3 protein. Here the sample spans around 1.1 million distinct CDR3 sequences, 36% being singletons. This clonotype was seen many times. Its antigen is not known. Aged 18 to 65, the patients with hyperthyroidism had under 2 months' duration and were newly diagnosed. Other autoimmune diseases, uncontrolled infections, pregnancy or lactation excluded patients from enrollment.

The receptor's source is an adult man with Graves' hyperthyroidism. Sequences were obtained from peripheral blood or thyroid tissue (not recorded which). The V gene is TRBV9, the J gene TRBJ2-7; 7 nucleotides align to TRBD2. CDR3 sequence (DNA): TGTGCCAGCAGCGTAGCTCCGGGAGGCTACGAGCAGTACTTC. This gives the protein CASSVAPGGYEQYF.